This TCR beta chain was captured in a study of T cell repertoires in cytomegalovirus infection (dated by TCRdb to 2018 to 2020). Describing the broader study: Peptide stimulations targeted recently identified HLA-C-restricted CMV epitopes, whose presentation resists viral immunomodulation, together with well-studied HLA-B-restricted epitopes. Because public TCR beta signatures pointed to carriage of CMV infection together with the matching HLA type, the HLA type of each donor mattered for the analysis.

The trim is 4 bases for V and 1 base for J, with a gap of 14 bases between the germline ends. Sequences SGHRS (CDR1) and YFSETQ (CDR2) are obtained from the germline V gene. The cysteine opens and the phenylalanine closes a CDR3 of 15 amino acids. The CDR3 DNA has 45 bases and is translated from base 1. Concerning this clonotype itself: This clone's antigen is unknown. Base qualities are not at hand, and no much larger clone is one base apart.

According to the study, the label for this sample's treatment or condition signals: in vitro stimulation with specific CMV peptide epitopes to enrich CMV-specific T cells. Instrument used: Illumina HiSeq 1500. TCRdb reanalyzed the raw reads on its own, using fastp at Q25 for trimming and MiXCR for clone calling, and kept in-frame beta chains. Duplicate CDR3 protein sequences are folded into a single record with the most common DNA and genes. For this sample the table gives around 770,000 distinct CDR3 sequences, of which under 35% were detected only once. The ten largest account for around 12% of the sample. What the research found in general, with its limitations: The ex vivo response was dominated by HLA-C-restricted CMV-specific TCR beta clonotypes, which also provided the single most frequent clonotype in two of eight donors. In both this cohort and an independent cohort of approximately 350 donors, the cumulative frequency of public TCR beta family members distinguished carriers of CMV infection plus the relevant HLA type.

The rearranged chain carries TRBV5-1 and TRBJ1-1, with the D segment identity uncertain. The source is a human donor in good health (CMV status not recorded). Some clones in this sample may be carry-over from other donors' samples. The material sequenced was cultured CD8+ T cells from PBMCs, taken from culture after CMV antigen stimulation. For the CDR3, the sequence is CASSPSTPGNTEAFF. The nucleotide sequence reads as follows: TGCGCCAGCAGCCCCTCGACCCCGGGGAACACTGAAGCTTTCTTT.